Included here is one T cell receptor (beta chain) sequence, with context. Its cognate antigen is unknown. The data are from a study of Ad26.COV2.S vaccination and SARS-CoV-2 variants. About the study: Administration of Ad26.COV2.S was intramuscular, either once or twice 56 days apart.

Treatment indicated: some 20 received Ad26.COV2.S at low or high dose, single or two shots; 5 received placebo; per-sample allocation not given. It was on day 63 after the first vaccine or placebo injection that samples were taken. Germline CDR1 SGHRS, CDR2 YFSETQ. Trimming removed 0 bases at V and 0 bases at J, with 10 bases between. The CDR3 totals 16 residues. Overall study findings and caveats: Placebo recipients showed lower spike-specific TCR breadth than vaccinees. Responses of spike-specific T cells (both CD8+ and CD4+) reportedly showed substantial breadth after vaccination.

The data were produced by immunoSEQ multiplex PCR, yet TCRdb's version contains in-frame clones alone and is incomplete. The sample has 350,000 to 400,000 clones; roughly nine tenths are singletons. The TCR sequence derives from a person between 18 and 65 years old who received the Ad26.COV2.S COVID-19 vaccine or a placebo. Sample: peripheral blood, taken in a trial of Ad26.COV2.S vaccine versus placebo. This chain joins TRBV5-1 and TRBJ1-5; D is ambiguous. This CDR3 reads CASSLEPASSNQPQHF. The CDR3 bases are TGCGCCAGCAGCTTGGAGCCAGCCAGTAGCAATCAGCCCCAGCATTTT.